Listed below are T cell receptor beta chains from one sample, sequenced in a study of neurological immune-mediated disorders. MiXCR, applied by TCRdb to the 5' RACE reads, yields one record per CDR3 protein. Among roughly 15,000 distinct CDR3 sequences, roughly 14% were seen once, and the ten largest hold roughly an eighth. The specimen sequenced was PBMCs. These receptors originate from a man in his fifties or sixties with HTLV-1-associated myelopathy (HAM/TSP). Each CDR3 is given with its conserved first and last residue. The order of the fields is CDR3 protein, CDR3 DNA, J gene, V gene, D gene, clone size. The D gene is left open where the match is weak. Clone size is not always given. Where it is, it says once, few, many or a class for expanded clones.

CASSFDWQTEKLFF,TGTGCCAGCAGTTTCGATTGGCAGACTGAAAAACTGTTTTTT,TRBJ1-4,TRBV27,-,many
CASSGQQETQYF,TGTGCCAGCAGTGGCCAGCAAGAGACCCAGTACTTC,TRBJ2-5,TRBV12-3/TRBV12-4,-,many
CASSSGTPQETQYF,TGCGCCAGCAGCTCCGGGACTCCCCAAGAGACCCAGTACTTC,TRBJ2-5,TRBV5-1,-,medium-sized
CSAGTPSNIQYF,TGCAGTGCGGGGACCCCCTCAAACATTCAGTACTTC,TRBJ2-4,TRBV20-1,-,medium-sized
CATSPKPGSYNEQFF,TGTGCCACCAGCCCTAAACCGGGGTCGTACAATGAGCAGTTCTTC,TRBJ2-1,TRBV15,-,-
CASSFFPQGTPGNTIYF,TGTGCCAGCAGCTTCTTCCCCCAGGGGACCCCCGGAAACACCATATATTTT,TRBJ1-3,TRBV3-1,-,many
CASSLLPGGTEAFF,TGTGCCAGCAGCTTATTACCCGGGGGTACTGAAGCTTTCTTT,TRBJ1-1,TRBV7-2,-,many
CASSAQTGYYGYTF,TGTGCCAGCAGCGCGCAGACAGGGTACTATGGCTACACCTTC,TRBJ1-2,TRBV9,TRBD1,many
CASSAHREYTEAFF,TGTGCCAGCAGCGCACACAGGGAGTACACTGAAGCTTTCTTT,TRBJ1-1,TRBV7-8,-,many
CASTDQGEKLFF,TGCGCCAGCACCGATCAAGGGGAAAAACTGTTTTTT,TRBJ1-4,TRBV5-1,-,many
CASSSTGAGWDEKLFF,TGCGCCAGCAGCTCCACAGGGGCCGGTTGGGATGAAAAACTGTTTTTT,TRBJ1-4,TRBV5-1,TRBD1,many
CASSGGTGRATNEKLFF,TGTGCCAGCAGCGGCGGGACAGGGCGTGCAACTAATGAAAAACTGTTTTTT,TRBJ1-4,TRBV11-3,TRBD1,many
CASRRRFPEINEKLFF,TGTGCCAGCAGACGACGGTTCCCCGAGATTAATGAAAAACTGTTTTTT,TRBJ1-4,TRBV6-5,-,medium-sized
CASSLGRASPRSSYNEQFF,TGTGCCAGCAGCTTGGGTAGGGCTAGCCCCCGAAGTTCCTACAATGAGCAGTTCTTC,TRBJ2-1,TRBV7-2,-,many
CASSRRSIRGGSYNEQFF,TGTGCCAGCAGCCGTCGGTCTATACGGGGGGGATCCTACAATGAGCAGTTCTTC,TRBJ2-1,TRBV11-1,TRBD2,many
CASSADLALYNEQFF,TGTGCCAGCAGCGCGGACTTAGCACTCTACAATGAGCAGTTCTTC,TRBJ2-1,TRBV5-4,-,many
CASSGDRGIILNTEAFF,TGTGCCAGCAGCGGGGACAGGGGGATAATTCTGAACACTGAAGCTTTCTTT,TRBJ1-1,TRBV7-6,TRBD1,many
CATSAGANSPLHF,TGTGCCACCAGCGCAGGGGCTAATTCACCCCTCCACTTT,TRBJ1-6,TRBV24-1,-,many
CASSLRLAGMADTQYF,TGTGCCAGCAGCTTACGACTAGCGGGGATGGCAGATACGCAGTATTTT,TRBJ2-3,TRBV12-3/TRBV12-4,TRBD2,many
CATSRLRGVSNYGYTF,TGTGCCACCAGCAGATTACGGGGGGTGTCTAACTATGGCTACACCTTC,TRBJ1-2,TRBV15,-,many
CASTRDRARANVLTF,TGTGCCAGCACCAGAGACAGGGCTAGGGCCAACGTCCTGACTTTC,TRBJ2-6,TRBV6-5,TRBD1,many
CAIRETGGKDFSNEQFF,TGTGCCATCAGGGAGACAGGGGGCAAGGATTTTTCTAATGAGCAGTTCTTC,TRBJ2-1,TRBV10-3,TRBD1,medium-sized
CSTRGSWVEAFF,TGCAGTACTCGGGGCTCTTGGGTGGAGGCTTTCTTT,TRBJ1-1,TRBV20-1,-,few
CASSLEGRTSYEQYF,TGCGCCAGCAGCTTGGAGGGACGGACCTCCTACGAGCAGTACTTC,TRBJ2-7,TRBV5-1,-,many
CASSFQGKGTEAFF,TGTGCCAGCAGTTTCCAGGGAAAGGGCACTGAAGCTTTCTTT,TRBJ1-1,TRBV12-3/TRBV12-4,-,many
CAWSGGESGVNTEAFF,TGTGCCTGGAGTGGAGGGGAGTCGGGGGTGAACACTGAAGCTTTCTTT,TRBJ1-1,TRBV30,-,-
CSSGRDLGEQYF,TGCTCATCGGGGCGGGATTTAGGCGAGCAGTACTTC,TRBJ2-7,TRBV5-1,-,-
CASSPQGEKETQYF,TGTGCCAGCAGTCCCCAGGGGGAAAAAGAGACCCAGTACTTC,TRBJ2-5,TRBV12-3/TRBV12-4,TRBD1,many
CASSTGNKGTQYF,TGTGCCAGTTCTACAGGAAATAAAGGGACCCAGTACTTC,TRBJ2-5,TRBV7-7,-,many
CASSRKGLAYNEQFF,TGTGCCAGCAGCCGAAAGGGACTAGCCTACAATGAGCAGTTCTTC,TRBJ2-1,TRBV28,TRBD2,-
CASSFNGVISNQPQHF,TGTGCCAGCAGCTTTAATGGGGTTATTAGCAATCAGCCCCAGCATTTT,TRBJ1-5,TRBV5-5,-,many
CASTTWGREGEQYF,TGTGCCAGCACCACATGGGGGCGCGAGGGCGAGCAGTACTTC,TRBJ2-7,TRBV21-1,-,-
CSARDSRGLGYTF,TGCAGTGCTAGAGATAGTAGGGGGCTTGGCTACACCTTC,TRBJ1-2,TRBV20-1,TRBD1,medium-sized
CATSKGPSPQETQYF,TGTGCCACCAGCAAAGGTCCCAGTCCCCAAGAGACCCAGTACTTC,TRBJ2-5,TRBV15,-,many
CAITTLNTEAFF,TGCGCCATCACGACACTCAACACTGAAGCTTTCTTT,TRBJ1-1,TRBV5-1,-,many
CASSFIGGETQYF,TGCGCCAGCAGCTTCATCGGGGGAGAGACCCAGTACTTC,TRBJ2-5,TRBV5-1,-,many
CSATRQGEAMNYGYTF,TGCAGTGCTACCAGACAGGGCGAAGCAATGAACTATGGCTACACCTTC,TRBJ1-2,TRBV20-1,TRBD1,many
CASTPLYEQYF,TGTGCCAGCACCCCTCTCTACGAGCAGTACTTC,TRBJ2-7,TRBV28,-,many
CASSLYQRGNTGELFF,TGTGCCAGCAGCTTATACCAGCGGGGGAACACCGGGGAGCTGTTTTTT,TRBJ2-2,TRBV7-2,TRBD2,many
CATSGTGTAGVKQYF,TGTGCCACCAGCGGGACCGGGACGGCGGGTGTCAAGCAGTACTTC,TRBJ2-7,TRBV15,-,once
CASSPRQQPQETQYF,TGTGCCAGCAGTCCCCGACAGCAACCCCAAGAGACCCAGTACTTC,TRBJ2-5,TRBV27,-,many
CASRISGGASTGELFF,TGTGCCAGCAGAATTTCGGGGGGCGCATCCACCGGGGAGCTGTTTTTT,TRBJ2-2,TRBV12-3/TRBV12-4,-,many
CASSPRRGSTDTQYF,TGCGCCAGCAGCCCGCGTCGGGGTAGCACAGATACGCAGTATTTT,TRBJ2-3,TRBV5-1,-,many
CALRGNNEQFF,TGTGCCCTAAGGGGAAACAATGAGCAGTTCTTC,TRBJ2-1,TRBV30,-,-
CASRPGTGVLYEQYF,TGTGCCAGCAGGCCTGGGACAGGGGTACTCTACGAGCAGTACTTC,TRBJ2-7,TRBV6-6,TRBD1,many
CSAPGLTAMNTEAFF,TGCAGTGCTCCGGGGCTCACAGCCATGAACACTGAAGCTTTCTTT,TRBJ1-1,TRBV20-1,-,many
CASSPHTFGQLEKLFF,TGTGCCAGCAGTCCCCACACGTTTGGACAGTTAGAAAAACTGTTTTTT,TRBJ1-4,TRBV27,-,few
CASSLGHLDGYTF,TGCGCCAGCAGCCTGGGACACCTGGATGGCTACACCTTC,TRBJ1-2,TRBV5-1,-,many
CASSPGGGGSSYNEQFF,TGTGCCAGCAGTCCGGGGGGAGGGGGAAGCTCCTACAATGAGCAGTTCTTC,TRBJ2-1,TRBV27,-,many
CATSDTQGAGETQYF,TGTGCCACCAGTGATACACAGGGGGCCGGGGAGACCCAGTACTTC,TRBJ2-5,TRBV24-1,TRBD1,many
CASSPEGQSNQPQHF,TGCGCCAGCAGCCCGGAGGGACAGAGCAATCAGCCCCAGCATTTT,TRBJ1-5,TRBV5-1,TRBD1,many
CATSRDPSLEQYF,TGTGCCACCAGCAGAGATCCATCCCTTGAGCAGTACTTC,TRBJ2-7,TRBV15,-,many